The rows below give T cell receptor beta chains drawn from one sample of a study of cytomegalovirus exposure and HLA in healthy donors. The assay was immunoSEQ multiplex PCR, and TCRdb's table has in-frame clones only and misses some. The sample holds about 180,000 clones; just over 75% are singletons and the top ten take 3% to 4.5%. Source material: PBMCs. These TCRs come from a woman aged 55-69 years in good health and CMV-seropositive. Each CDR3 is given with its conserved first and last residue. D genes are given only for firm matches. Some rows have no size entry. The others give once, few or many, or a class for an expanded clone.

CDR3 protein,CDR3 DNA,V gene,J gene,D gene,clone size
CASSHNSGEQYF,TGTGCCAGCAGCCATAACAGCGGCGAGCAGTACTTC,TRBV11-3,TRBJ2-7,.,.
CASSKSGEGGEQYF,TGTGCCAGCAGTAAGTCGGGGGAAGGCGGCGAGCAGTACTTC,TRBV6-5,TRBJ2-7,.,.
CASRGPDGVSYNEQFF,TGTGCCAGCAGGGGCCCAGACGGTGTATCCTACAATGAGCAGTTCTTC,TRBV7-9,TRBJ2-1,.,.
CASMLTGLATEAFF,TGTGCCAGCATGCTAACAGGGTTGGCCACTGAAGCTTTCTTT,TRBV6-1,TRBJ1-1,.,.
CASKETSVAVNEQFF,TGTGCCAGTAAGGAGACTAGCGTGGCGGTCAATGAGCAGTTCTTC,TRBV19,TRBJ2-1,TRBD2,few
CASRPLAGGLRPQETQYF,TGTGCCAGCAGGCCTCTAGCGGGGGGCCTGAGGCCCCAAGAGACCCAGTACTTC,TRBV7-8,TRBJ2-5,TRBD2,.
CASSQGTGSGTEAFF,TGTGCCAGCAGCCAAGGGACAGGGTCAGGCACTGAAGCTTTCTTT,TRBV7-7,TRBJ1-1,TRBD1,.
CASSLGPGNEQYF,TGTGCCAGCAGCTTAGGGCCAGGCAACGAGCAGTACTTC,TRBV7-2,TRBJ2-7,.,once
CASSYSGEAFF,TGTGCCAGCAGTTACTCCGGTGAAGCTTTCTTT,TRBV6-5,TRBJ1-1,.,.
CASSLGTGRTYEQYF,TGTGCCAGCAGCTTAGGGACAGGGCGGACCTACGAGCAGTACTTC,TRBV11-2,TRBJ2-7,TRBD1,.
CASSIAWAGNTDTQYF,TGTGCCAGTAGTATAGCCTGGGCGGGGAACACAGATACGCAGTATTTT,TRBV19,TRBJ2-3,.,few
CASSQFSPGSSNYGYTF,TGTGCCAGCTCGCAATTTTCCCCAGGGTCGTCTAACTATGGCTACACCTTC,TRBV18,TRBJ1-2,.,.
CASSLGGVNEKLFF,TGTGCCAGCAGTTTGGGAGGGGTAAATGAAAAACTGTTTTTT,TRBV28,TRBJ1-4,.,once
CASSAGLAGNTGELFF,TGTGCCAGCAGCGCGGGACTAGCGGGGAACACCGGGGAGCTGTTTTTT,TRBV9,TRBJ2-2,TRBD2,.
CASRARGGPADTQYF,TGTGCCAGTAGGGCGCGGGGGGGCCCGGCAGATACGCAGTATTTT,TRBV19,TRBJ2-3,TRBD2,.
CAISATLAGANGELFF,TGTGCCATCAGTGCGACTCTAGCGGGAGCGAACGGGGAGCTGTTTTTT,TRBV10-3,TRBJ2-2,TRBD2,.
CASSVDPPGGLRYEQYF,TGTGCCAGCAGCGTCGACCCTCCGGGGGGTTTGAGATACGAGCAGTACTTC,TRBV9,TRBJ2-7,TRBD2,.
CASSYGQGSSYEQYF,TGCGCCAGCAGCTATGGACAGGGGTCCTCCTACGAGCAGTACTTC,TRBV5-1,TRBJ2-7,TRBD1,.
CASSLVTYEQYF,TGTGCCAGCAGCTTGGTAACTTACGAGCAGTACTTC,TRBV7-2,TRBJ2-7,.,.
CASSLMWAGTDTQYF,TGTGCCAGCAGCTTAATGTGGGCTGGCACAGATACGCAGTATTTT,TRBV7-2,TRBJ2-3,.,.
CASRTLTGISYGYTF,TGTGCCAGCAGGACCTTGACAGGGATTAGCTATGGCTACACCTTC,TRBV7-2,TRBJ1-2,TRBD1,.
CASSSDSETQYF,TGTGCCAGCAGCTCGGACTCCGAGACCCAGTACTTC,TRBV11-2,TRBJ2-5,.,.
CASVPKKGSYEQYF,TGCGCCAGCGTGCCGAAGAAGGGGTCTTACGAGCAGTACTTC,TRBV23-1,TRBJ2-7,.,few
CASSYSYGYTF,TGTGCCAGCAGCTACAGCTATGGCTACACCTTC,TRBV11-2,TRBJ1-2,.,.
CASSIKEGIDTEAFF,TGTGCCAGTAGTATAAAGGAGGGGATAGACACTGAAGCTTTCTTT,TRBV19,TRBJ1-1,.,few
CASRSGQSDNEQFF,TGTGCCAGCAGATCCGGACAGTCAGACAATGAGCAGTTCTTC,TRBV28,TRBJ2-1,.,.
CASSQEGGGRYYEQYF,TGCGCCAGCAGCCAAGAGGGCGGGGGTCGCTACTACGAGCAGTACTTC,TRBV4-1,TRBJ2-7,TRBD2,.
CASSPGYREGNEKLFF,TGTGCCAGCAGCCCGGGCTACAGGGAGGGTAATGAAAAACTGTTTTTT,TRBV5-4,TRBJ1-4,.,few
CASSLGVAGTETQYF,TGCGCCAGCAGCTTGGGGGTAGCGGGAACAGAGACCCAGTACTTC,TRBV5-1,TRBJ2-5,TRBD2,.